The entry below gives a single TCR beta chain sequence along with its context. The CDR3 length is 14 residues. Trimming removed 6 bases from V and 0 bases from J; junction bases left unmatched: 4. Germline CDR1 and CDR2: SQVTM and ANQGSEA. Some clones are missing from TCRdb's copy, which holds only in-frame ones; the method was immunoSEQ multiplex PCR. The repertoire holds about 75,000 clones, with around 97% as singletons. The data were taken from a study of technical replicates of blood from a handful of donors. Sequencing input: T cells isolated from PBMCs. The clonotype was recovered from a human donor in good health. V usage is TRBV29-1 and J usage is TRBJ2-1, with 8 bases fitting TRBD2. This CDR3 reads CSVKRGSSYNEQFF. The CDR3 DNA sequence: TGCAGCGTGAAGCGGGGGAGCTCCTACAATGAGCAGTTCTTC.